The rows below give T cell receptor beta chains drawn from one sample of a study of blood T cell repertoires in COVID-19. The table came from immunoSEQ multiplex PCR; TCRdb's copy has only in-frame clones and leaves some out. This table holds some 11,000 clones, almost 85% found once. The sample comprised peripheral blood. These receptor sequences come from a man aged 50 to 59 with active COVID-19. The CDR3 runs from the conserved cysteine through the conserved F or W. The D gene is left open where the match is weak. The size field is filled for only some rows; it gives once, few, many or a size class.

size: once; J: TRBJ2-7; D: TRBD2; V: TRBV19; CDR3: CASSPGTSGTTEQYF; DNA: TGTGCCAGTAGTCCTGGGACTAGCGGGACCACCGAGCAGTACTTC
size: NA; J: TRBJ2-1; D: NA; V: TRBV7-8; CDR3: CASSLAGTRGYNEQFF; DNA: TGTGCCAGCAGCTTAGCCGGGACGCGGGGCTACAATGAGCAGTTCTTC
size: NA; J: TRBJ2-1; D: TRBD2; V: TRBV28; CDR3: CASSSYSGGGDNEQFF; DNA: TGTGCCAGCAGTTCATATAGCGGGGGAGGCGACAATGAGCAGTTCTTC
size: few; J: TRBJ2-2; D: NA; V: TRBV11-3; CDR3: CASSFSVAGELFF; DNA: TGTGCCAGCAGCTTTTCCGTTGCCGGGGAGCTGTTTTTT
size: NA; J: TRBJ2-5; D: TRBD1; V: TRBV28; CDR3: CASSLEGAEPIGETQYF; DNA: TGTGCCAGCAGTTTAGAGGGGGCGGAACCCATTGGGGAGACCCAGTACTTC
size: NA; J: TRBJ2-5; D: NA; V: TRBV7-8; CDR3: CASSLGGGGVETQYF; DNA: TGTGCCAGCAGCTTAGGGGGCGGCGGGGTGGAGACCCAGTACTTC
size: NA; J: TRBJ2-2; D: TRBD1; V: TRBV27; CDR3: CASLDRAVNTGELFF; DNA: TGTGCCAGCTTAGACAGGGCCGTGAACACCGGGGAGCTGTTTTTT
size: few; J: TRBJ2-5; D: TRBD1; V: TRBV9; CDR3: CASTRGQANQETQYF; DNA: TGTGCCAGCACCAGGGGACAGGCGAACCAAGAGACCCAGTACTTC
size: NA; J: TRBJ2-7; D: TRBD2; V: TRBV15; CDR3: CATSRLAGGEQYF; DNA: TGTGCCACCAGCCGGCTAGCGGGAGGCGAGCAGTACTTC
size: NA; J: TRBJ2-1; D: NA; V: TRBV7-3; CDR3: CASSLSSLLSYNEQFF; DNA: TGTGCCAGCAGCTTAAGCTCCTTACTCTCCTACAATGAGCAGTTCTTC
size: NA; J: TRBJ2-3; D: TRBD2; V: TRBV13; CDR3: CASSFQTAGATDTQYF; DNA: TGTGCCAGCAGCTTTCAGACAGCGGGGGCCACAGATACGCAGTATTTT
size: NA; J: TRBJ1-1; D: NA; V: TRBV13; CDR3: CASSLASENTEAFF; DNA: TGTGCCAGCAGCTTAGCCAGTGAGAACACTGAAGCTTTCTTT
size: NA; J: TRBJ2-6; D: TRBD1; V: TRBV29-1; CDR3: CSVAGQDSGANVLTF; DNA: TGCAGCGTTGCCGGACAGGACTCTGGGGCCAACGTCCTGACTTTC
size: NA; J: TRBJ2-3; D: TRBD1; V: TRBV4-1; CDR3: CASSHPPGQASDTQYF; DNA: TGCGCCAGCAGCCACCCACCGGGACAGGCGTCGGATACGCAGTATTTT
size: NA; J: TRBJ2-7; D: TRBD2; V: TRBV27; CDR3: CASSLYLASGTGGYEQYF; DNA: TGTGCCAGCAGTTTATATTTGGCTAGCGGGACCGGAGGCTACGAGCAGTACTTC
size: NA; J: TRBJ2-1; D: TRBD1; V: TRBV3-1/TRBV3-2; CDR3: CASSQDNLGQGYNEQFF; DNA: TGTGCCAGCAGCCAAGATAATCTAGGACAGGGTTACAATGAGCAGTTCTTC
size: NA; J: TRBJ2-5; D: TRBD2; V: TRBV7-6; CDR3: CASSPGLAGEWETQYF; DNA: TGTGCCAGCAGCCCTGGACTAGCGGGAGAATGGGAGACCCAGTACTTC
size: few; J: TRBJ2-3; D: NA; V: TRBV11-2; CDR3: CASSLVEGGPYTDTQYF; DNA: TGTGCCAGCAGCTTAGTAGAGGGGGGGCCTTACACAGATACGCAGTATTTT
size: NA; J: TRBJ1-5; D: NA; V: TRBV7-8; CDR3: CASSLYAGAYSNQPQHF; DNA: TGTGCCAGCAGCTTATATGCAGGGGCGTATAGCAATCAGCCCCAGCATTTT
size: once; J: TRBJ2-1; D: NA; V: TRBV5-4; CDR3: CASSPSDLERGSYNEQFF; DNA: TGTGCCAGCAGCCCCAGCGATCTGGAGCGTGGCTCCTACAATGAGCAGTTCTTC
size: NA; J: TRBJ2-7; D: NA; V: TRBV7-8; CDR3: CASSLYYGGMLGEQYF; DNA: TGTGCCAGCAGCTTATACTACGGAGGGATGCTTGGCGAGCAGTACTTC
size: NA; J: TRBJ2-1; D: TRBD2; V: TRBV6-9; CDR3: CASSYIREGSYNEQFF; DNA: TGTGCCAGCAGTTATATTCGGGAGGGCTCCTACAATGAGCAGTTCTTC
size: NA; J: TRBJ1-5; D: NA; V: TRBV5-6; CDR3: CASSLQPYSNQPQHF; DNA: TGTGCCAGCAGCTTACAGCCATATAGCAATCAGCCCCAGCATTTT
size: NA; J: TRBJ1-1; D: NA; V: TRBV5-1; CDR3: CASSLDGGSEAFF; DNA: TGCGCCAGCAGCTTGGATGGGGGCTCTGAAGCTTTCTTT
size: NA; J: TRBJ1-2; D: NA; V: TRBV27; CDR3: CASRATGLSNYGYTF; DNA: TGTGCCAGCAGAGCGACAGGTCTCTCTAACTATGGCTACACCTTC
size: NA; J: TRBJ2-7; D: TRBD2; V: TRBV5-5; CDR3: CASSLEAGLSIYEQYF; DNA: TGTGCCAGCAGCTTGGAAGCGGGACTCTCCATCTACGAGCAGTACTTC
size: NA; J: TRBJ2-1; D: NA; V: TRBV27; CDR3: CASSPILASDNEQFF; DNA: TGTGCCAGCAGTCCCATATTAGCTAGCGACAATGAGCAGTTCTTC
size: once; J: TRBJ1-2; D: TRBD1; V: TRBV7-9; CDR3: CASSLAGTDYGYTF; DNA: TGTGCCAGCAGCTTAGCGGGGACAGACTATGGCTACACCTTC
size: NA; J: TRBJ2-3; D: TRBD2; V: TRBV9; CDR3: CASSLAGVSDTQYF; DNA: TGTGCCAGCAGCCTAGCGGGAGTATCAGATACGCAGTATTTT
size: NA; J: TRBJ1-4; D: NA; V: TRBV5-4; CDR3: CASSLPLSEKLFF; DNA: TGTGCCAGCAGCTTGCCCCTCTCTGAAAAACTGTTTTTT
size: NA; J: TRBJ1-5; D: TRBD1; V: TRBV19; CDR3: CASGRRGPGNQPQHF; DNA: TGTGCCTCCGGACGCAGGGGGCCTGGCAATCAGCCCCAGCATTTT
size: NA; J: TRBJ2-1; D: TRBD2; V: TRBV15; CDR3: CATSTLTSGVNEQFF; DNA: TGTGCCACCAGTACCTTGACTAGCGGCGTTAATGAGCAGTTCTTC
size: NA; J: TRBJ2-1; D: TRBD2; V: TRBV28; CDR3: CASRGLADNSYNEQFF; DNA: TGTGCCAGCAGAGGACTAGCGGATAACTCCTACAATGAGCAGTTCTTC
size: few; J: TRBJ2-5; D: TRBD2; V: TRBV5-4; CDR3: CASSFSGTLRETQYF; DNA: TGTGCCAGCAGCTTTAGCGGGACGCTGAGGGAGACCCAGTACTTC
size: NA; J: TRBJ2-7; D: TRBD1; V: TRBV19; CDR3: CASMDPGQGDEQYF; DNA: TGTGCCAGTATGGATCCGGGACAGGGAGACGAGCAGTACTTC
size: few; J: TRBJ2-7; D: NA; V: TRBV7-9; CDR3: CASAGRDYEQYF; DNA: TGTGCCAGCGCCGGGCGGGACTACGAGCAGTACTTC
size: NA; J: TRBJ1-1; D: NA; V: TRBV27; CDR3: CASSSEAFF; DNA: TGTGCCAGCAGCTCCGAAGCTTTCTTT
size: NA; J: TRBJ2-4; D: TRBD2; V: TRBV4-2; CDR3: CASSQEGTSIYIQYF; DNA: TGTGCCAGCAGCCAAGAGGGGACTAGCATATACATTCAGTACTTC
size: NA; J: TRBJ2-2; D: NA; V: TRBV5-4; CDR3: CASSPGPGVGELFF; DNA: TGTGCCAGCAGCCCGGGCCCGGGGGTCGGGGAGCTGTTTTTT
size: NA; J: TRBJ2-5; D: NA; V: TRBV13; CDR3: CASSFESLAHNQETQYF; DNA: TGTGCCAGCAGCTTCGAATCGCTAGCCCATAACCAAGAGACCCAGTACTTC
size: NA; J: TRBJ2-2; D: NA; V: TRBV7-6; CDR3: CASSSSYSGNTGELFF; DNA: TGTGCCAGCAGCTCCTCGTATAGCGGGAACACCGGGGAGCTGTTTTTT
size: NA; J: TRBJ2-7; D: NA; V: TRBV21-1; CDR3: CASSKAPRVAGGRSYEQYF; DNA: TGTGCCAGCAGCAAAGCCCCCAGGGTAGCGGGAGGGCGATCCTACGAGCAGTACTTC
size: few; J: TRBJ2-4; D: NA; V: TRBV28; CDR3: CASNQGSRVTKNIQYF; DNA: TGTGCCAGCAACCAGGGGTCCCGGGTAACCAAAAACATTCAGTACTTC
size: NA; J: TRBJ2-7; D: NA; V: TRBV4-1; CDR3: CASSASGTRDHEQYF; DNA: TGCGCCAGCAGCGCCTCCGGGACTCGGGACCACGAGCAGTACTTC
size: NA; J: TRBJ2-7; D: TRBD1; V: TRBV19; CDR3: CASSVTPGQGYEQYF; DNA: TGTGCCAGTAGTGTAACCCCGGGACAGGGTTACGAGCAGTACTTC